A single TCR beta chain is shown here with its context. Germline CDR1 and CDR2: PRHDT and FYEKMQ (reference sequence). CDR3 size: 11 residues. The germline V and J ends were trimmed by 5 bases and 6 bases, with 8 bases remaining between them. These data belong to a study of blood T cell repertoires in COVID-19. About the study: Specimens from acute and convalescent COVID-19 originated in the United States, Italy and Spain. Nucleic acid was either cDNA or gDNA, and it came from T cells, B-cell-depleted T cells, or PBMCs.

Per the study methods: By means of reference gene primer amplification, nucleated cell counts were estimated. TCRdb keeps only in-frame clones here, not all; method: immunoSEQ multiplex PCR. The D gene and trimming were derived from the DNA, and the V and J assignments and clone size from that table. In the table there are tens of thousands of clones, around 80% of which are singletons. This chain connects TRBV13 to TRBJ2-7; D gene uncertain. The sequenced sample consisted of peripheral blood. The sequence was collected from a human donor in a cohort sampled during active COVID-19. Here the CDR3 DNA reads TGTGCCAGCAGCGCCGCCGGCGAGCAGTACTTC. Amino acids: CASSAAGEQYF.